This paragraph reports one TCR beta chain. Trimming took 5 bases from V and 6 from J; bases not matched to a gene: 8. This CDR3 contains 14 residues. The germline V gene encodes CDR1 MNHEY and CDR2 SVGAGI. A multiplex PCR was run with 60 Vbeta primers and 13 Jbeta primers. Data came from immunoSEQ multiplex PCR; TCRdb stores just in-frame clones and leaves some out. The sample lists some 170,000 clones; roughly 71% were seen once. These data are taken from a study of cytomegalovirus exposure and HLA in healthy donors. This TCR was recovered from a woman in her forties or fifties in good health and CMV-seropositive. Material: PBMCs. The rearrangement joins TRBV6-5 to TRBJ2-7, with 9 bases identical to TRBD1. The CDR3 protein is CASSKRDRDGEQYF. The CDR3 nucleotides read TGTGCCAGCAGTAAACGGGACAGGGATGGCGAGCAGTACTTC.